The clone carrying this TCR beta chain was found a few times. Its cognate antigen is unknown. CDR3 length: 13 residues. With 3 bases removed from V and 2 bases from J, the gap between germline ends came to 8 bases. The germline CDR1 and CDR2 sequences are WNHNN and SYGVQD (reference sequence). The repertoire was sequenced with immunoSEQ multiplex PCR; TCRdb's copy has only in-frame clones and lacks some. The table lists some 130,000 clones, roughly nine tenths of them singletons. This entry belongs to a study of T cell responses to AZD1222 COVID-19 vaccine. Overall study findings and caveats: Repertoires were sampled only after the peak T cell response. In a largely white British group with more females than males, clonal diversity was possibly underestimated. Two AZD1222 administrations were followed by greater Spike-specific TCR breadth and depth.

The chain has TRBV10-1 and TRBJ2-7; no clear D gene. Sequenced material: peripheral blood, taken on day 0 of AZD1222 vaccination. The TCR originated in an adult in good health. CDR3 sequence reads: CASSDFSAYEQYF. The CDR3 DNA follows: TGCGCCAGCAGTGACTTCTCGGCCTACGAGCAGTACTTC.